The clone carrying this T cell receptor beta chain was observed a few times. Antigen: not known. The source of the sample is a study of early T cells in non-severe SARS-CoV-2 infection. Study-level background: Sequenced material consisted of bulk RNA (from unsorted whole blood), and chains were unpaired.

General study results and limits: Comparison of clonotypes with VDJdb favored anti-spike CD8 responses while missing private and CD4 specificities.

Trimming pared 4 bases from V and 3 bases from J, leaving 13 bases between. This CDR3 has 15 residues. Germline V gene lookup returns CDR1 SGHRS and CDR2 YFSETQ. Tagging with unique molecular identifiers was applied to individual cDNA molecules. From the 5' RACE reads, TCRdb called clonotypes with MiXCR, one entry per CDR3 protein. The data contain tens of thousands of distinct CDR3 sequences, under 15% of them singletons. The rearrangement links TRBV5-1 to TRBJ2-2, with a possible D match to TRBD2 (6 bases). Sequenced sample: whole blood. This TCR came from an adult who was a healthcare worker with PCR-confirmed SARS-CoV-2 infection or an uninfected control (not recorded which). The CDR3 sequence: CASSRDWSYTGELFF. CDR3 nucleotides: TGCGCCAGCAGCCGGGACTGGAGTTACACCGGGGAGCTGTTTTTT. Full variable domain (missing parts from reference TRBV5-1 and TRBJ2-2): KAGVTQTPRYLIKTRGQQVTLSCSPISGHRSVSWYQQTPGQGLQFLFEYFSETQRNKGNFPGRFSGRQFSNSRSEMNVSTLELGDSALYLCASSRDWSYTGELFFGEGSRLTVL.